Shown below are 9 T cell receptor beta chains from a single sample sequenced in a study of blood T cell repertoires in COVID-19. Profiled with immunoSEQ multiplex PCR; TCRdb holds only in-frame clones, not every one. Of around 190,000 clones listed, about 80% are singletons. Sequencing input: peripheral blood. The receptors were gathered from a human donor in a cohort sampled during active COVID-19.

The J gene is TRBJ1-1, the V gene TRBV5-1, with D possibly TRBD1 on 5 matching bases. V lost 0 bases and J 1 base, leaving 22 bases between the germline ends. Per the germline V gene, CDR1 is SGHRS and CDR2 is YFSETQ. This CDR3 has 19 amino acids. CDR3 protein: CASSLGQPGYSPKNTEAFF. CDR3 bases: TGCGCCAGCAGCTTGGGACAGCCAGGGTATTCACCTAAGAACACTGAAGCTTTCTTT.

Comment on this clone: Mismatch with germline at one junction end may stem from a read error. CDR3 region: CASSYNPTYEQYF. In DNA, the CDR3 is TGTGCCAGCAGTTACAACCCCACCTATGAGCAGTACTTC. The chain couples TRBV6-2 or TRBV6-3 to TRBJ2-7; D gene ambiguous. The CDR3 length is 13 residues. CDR1 and CDR2 from the germline V gene are MNHEY and SVGEGT.

This clone came up a few times. The chain links TRBV19 to TRBJ2-6; 8 bases match TRBD1. The V and J ends lost 6 bases and 2 bases, in that order; junction bases with no gene match: 0. The CDR3 is 14 amino acids. From germline, CDR1 is LNHDA and CDR2 SQIVND (reference sequence). The DNA of the CDR3 is TGTGCCAGTAGGACAGGGGCTGGGGCCAACGTCCTGACTTTC. Amino acids: CASRTGAGANVLTF.

The chain links TRBV7-2 to TRBJ1-3; the D is unclear. CDR3 length: 16 residues. Germline CDR1 reads SGHTA; CDR2 reads FQGNSA. The germline V and J ends were trimmed by 1 base and 0 bases, with 10 bases remaining between them. CDR3 DNA: TGTGCCAGCAGCTTAGAAATCTTTCTCTCTGGAAACACCATATATTTT. This encodes CASSLEIFLSGNTIYF.

This chain connects TRBV15 to TRBJ1-6; 8 bases are a match to TRBD1. J was trimmed by 10 bases and V by 5 bases; bases with no gene match: 7. This CDR3 comprises 14 residues. Per germline, CDR1 LNHNV and CDR2 YYDKDF (reference sequence). This CDR3 reads CATSLLTGESPLHF. DNA for the CDR3: TGTGCCACCAGCCTCTTGACAGGGGAATCACCCCTCCACTTT.

In its sample, this clone was seen a few times. The chain joins TRBV5-1 to TRBJ1-1; 7 nucleotides line up with TRBD1. Germline V gene sequence: CDR1 SGHRS, CDR2 YFSETQ. The CDR3 covers 17 residues. V was clipped by 3 bases and J by 0 bases; unmatched bases: 11. CDR3 sequence reads: CASSYGFLDRVNTEAFF. CDR3 in DNA: TGCGCCAGCAGCTATGGATTTCTCGACAGGGTGAACACTGAAGCTTTCTTT.

V is TRBV5-1 and J is TRBJ1-2, with TRBD1 matching over 9 bases. The J segment lost 6 bases and the V segment lost 1 base, leaving 10 bases of the junction unmatched. The CDR3 runs 16 residues. Per the germline V gene, CDR1 is SGHRS and CDR2 is YFSETQ. CDR3 amino acids: CASSLLDTGGRDGYTF. Written as DNA, the CDR3 is TGCGCCAGCAGCTTGTTGGATACAGGGGGCCGAGATGGCTACACCTTC.

J is TRBJ1-5 and V is TRBV9; unclear D gene. The CDR3 runs to 13 residues. CDR1 SGDLS and CDR2 YYNGEE come from the germline V gene. Trimming took 4 bases from V and 0 from J, leaving 5 bases between them. CDR3 coding DNA: TGTGCCAGCAGCCCTAATAGCAATCAGCCCCAGCATTTT. It translates to CASSPNSNQPQHF.

The chain employs TRBV19 and TRBJ1-5; 8 nucleotides align to TRBD1. The CDR3 has 16 residues. Germline assignment: CDR1 LNHDA and CDR2 SQIVND (reference sequence). V shed 8 bases, J shed 1 base, and the junction held 10 bases outside the gene matches. This chain's CDR3 is CASDKRTGLSNQPQHF. The DNA of the CDR3 is TGTGCCAGTGACAAAAGGACAGGGCTAAGCAATCAGCCCCAGCATTTT. The whole variable domain, remainder taken from reference TRBV19 and TRBJ1-5, is DGGITQSPKYLFRKEGQNVTLSCEQNLNHDAMYWYRQDPGQGLRLIYYSQIVNDFQKGDIAEGYSVSREKKESFPLTVTSAQKNPTAFYLCASDKRTGLSNQPQHFGDGTRLSIL.